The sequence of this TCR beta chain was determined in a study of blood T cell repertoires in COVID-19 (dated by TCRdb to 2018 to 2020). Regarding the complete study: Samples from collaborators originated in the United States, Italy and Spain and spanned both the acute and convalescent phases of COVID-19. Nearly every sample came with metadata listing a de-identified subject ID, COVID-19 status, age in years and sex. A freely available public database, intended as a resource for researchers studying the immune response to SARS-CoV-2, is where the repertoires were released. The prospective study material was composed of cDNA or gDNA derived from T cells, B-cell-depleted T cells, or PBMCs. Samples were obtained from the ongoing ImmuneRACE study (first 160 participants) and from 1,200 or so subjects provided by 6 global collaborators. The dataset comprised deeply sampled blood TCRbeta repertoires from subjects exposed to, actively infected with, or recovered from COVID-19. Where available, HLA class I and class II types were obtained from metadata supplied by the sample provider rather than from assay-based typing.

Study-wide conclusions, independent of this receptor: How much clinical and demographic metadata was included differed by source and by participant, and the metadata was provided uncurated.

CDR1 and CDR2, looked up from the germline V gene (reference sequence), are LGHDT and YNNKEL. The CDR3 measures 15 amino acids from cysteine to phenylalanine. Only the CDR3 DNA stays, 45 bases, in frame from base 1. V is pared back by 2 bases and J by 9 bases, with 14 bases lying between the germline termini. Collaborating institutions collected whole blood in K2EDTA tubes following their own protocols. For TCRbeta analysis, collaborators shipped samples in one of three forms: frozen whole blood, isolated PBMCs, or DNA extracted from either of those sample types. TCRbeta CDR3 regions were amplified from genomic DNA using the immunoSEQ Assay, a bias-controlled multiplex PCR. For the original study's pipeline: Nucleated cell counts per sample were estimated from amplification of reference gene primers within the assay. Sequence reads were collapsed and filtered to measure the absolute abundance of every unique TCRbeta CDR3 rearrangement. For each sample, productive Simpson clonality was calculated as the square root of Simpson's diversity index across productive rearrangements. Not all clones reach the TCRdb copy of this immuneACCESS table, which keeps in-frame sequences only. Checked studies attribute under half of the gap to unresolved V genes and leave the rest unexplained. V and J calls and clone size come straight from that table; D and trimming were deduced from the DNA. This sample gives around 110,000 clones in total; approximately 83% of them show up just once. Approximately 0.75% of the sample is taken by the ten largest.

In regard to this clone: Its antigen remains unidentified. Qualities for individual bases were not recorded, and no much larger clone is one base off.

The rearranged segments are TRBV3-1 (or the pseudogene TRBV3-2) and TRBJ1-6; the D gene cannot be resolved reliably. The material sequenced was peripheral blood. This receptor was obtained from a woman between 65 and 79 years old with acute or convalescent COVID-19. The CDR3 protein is CASSQQVSEGSPLHF. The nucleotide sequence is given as TGTGCCAGCAGCCAACAAGTCTCGGAGGGTTCACCCCTCCACTTT.